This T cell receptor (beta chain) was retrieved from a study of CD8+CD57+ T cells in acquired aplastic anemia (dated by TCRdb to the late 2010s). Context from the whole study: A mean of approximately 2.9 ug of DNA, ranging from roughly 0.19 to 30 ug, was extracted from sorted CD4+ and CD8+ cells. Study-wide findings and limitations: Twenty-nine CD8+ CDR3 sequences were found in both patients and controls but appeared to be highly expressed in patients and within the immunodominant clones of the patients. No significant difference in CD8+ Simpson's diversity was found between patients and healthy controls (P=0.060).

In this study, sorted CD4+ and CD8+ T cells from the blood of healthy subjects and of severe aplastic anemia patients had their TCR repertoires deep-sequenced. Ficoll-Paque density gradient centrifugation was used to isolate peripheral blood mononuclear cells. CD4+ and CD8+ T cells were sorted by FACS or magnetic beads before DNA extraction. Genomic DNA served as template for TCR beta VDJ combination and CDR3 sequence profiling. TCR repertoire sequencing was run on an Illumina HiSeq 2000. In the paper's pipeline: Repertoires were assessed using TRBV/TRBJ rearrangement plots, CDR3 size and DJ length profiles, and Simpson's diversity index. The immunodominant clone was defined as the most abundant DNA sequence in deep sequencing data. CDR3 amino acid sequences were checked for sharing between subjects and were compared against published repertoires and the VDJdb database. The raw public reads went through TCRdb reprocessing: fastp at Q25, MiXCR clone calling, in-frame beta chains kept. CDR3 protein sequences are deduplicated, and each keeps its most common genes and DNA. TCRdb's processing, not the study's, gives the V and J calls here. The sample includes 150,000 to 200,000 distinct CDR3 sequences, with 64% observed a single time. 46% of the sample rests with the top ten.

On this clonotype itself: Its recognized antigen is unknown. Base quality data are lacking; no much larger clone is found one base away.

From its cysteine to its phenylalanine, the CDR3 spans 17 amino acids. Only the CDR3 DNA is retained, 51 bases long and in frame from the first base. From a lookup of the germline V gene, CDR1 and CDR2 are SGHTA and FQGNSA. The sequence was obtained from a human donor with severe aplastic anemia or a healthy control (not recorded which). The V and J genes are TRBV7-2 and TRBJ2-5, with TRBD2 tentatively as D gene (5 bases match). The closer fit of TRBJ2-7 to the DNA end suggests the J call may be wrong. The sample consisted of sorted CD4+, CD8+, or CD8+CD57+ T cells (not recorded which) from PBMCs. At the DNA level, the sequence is TGTGCCAGCAGCGACCCTCGGGGAGATGGAATATCCTACGAGCAGTACTTC. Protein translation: CASSDPRGDGISYEQYF.